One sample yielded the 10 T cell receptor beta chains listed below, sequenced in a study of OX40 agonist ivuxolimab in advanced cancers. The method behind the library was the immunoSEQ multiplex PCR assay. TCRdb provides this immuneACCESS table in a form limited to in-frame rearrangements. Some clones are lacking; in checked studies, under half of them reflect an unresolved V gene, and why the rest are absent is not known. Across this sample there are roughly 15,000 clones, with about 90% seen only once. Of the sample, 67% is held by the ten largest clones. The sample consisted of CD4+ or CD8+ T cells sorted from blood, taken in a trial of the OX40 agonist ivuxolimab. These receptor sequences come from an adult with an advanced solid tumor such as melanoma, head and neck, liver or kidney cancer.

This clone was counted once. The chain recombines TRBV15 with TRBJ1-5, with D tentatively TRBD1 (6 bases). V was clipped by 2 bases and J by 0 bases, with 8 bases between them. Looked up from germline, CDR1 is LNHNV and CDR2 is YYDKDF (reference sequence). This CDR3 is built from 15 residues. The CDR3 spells CATSRHRVSNQPQHF. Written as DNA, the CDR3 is TGTGCCACCAGCAGACACAGGGTTAGCAATCAGCCCCAGCATTTT.

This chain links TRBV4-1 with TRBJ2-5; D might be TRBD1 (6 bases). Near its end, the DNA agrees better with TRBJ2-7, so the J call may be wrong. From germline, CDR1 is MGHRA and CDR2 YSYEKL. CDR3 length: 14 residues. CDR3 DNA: TGCGCCAGCAGCCGCCAAAACCAGGGGCCCGAGCAGTACTTC. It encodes CASSRQNQGPEQYF.

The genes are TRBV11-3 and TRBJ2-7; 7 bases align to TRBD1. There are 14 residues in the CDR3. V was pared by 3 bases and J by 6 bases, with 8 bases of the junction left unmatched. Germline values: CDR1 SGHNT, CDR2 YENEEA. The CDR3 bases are TGTGCCAGCAGCTTGGACAGGTCACTTTTCGAGCAGTACTTC. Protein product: CASSLDRSLFEQYF.

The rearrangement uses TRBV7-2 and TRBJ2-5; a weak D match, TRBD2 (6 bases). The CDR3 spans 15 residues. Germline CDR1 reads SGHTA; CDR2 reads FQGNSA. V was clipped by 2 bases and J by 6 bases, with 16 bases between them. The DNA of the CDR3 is TGTGCCAGCAGCTTAACCCATGGGGGGTTAAAGACCCAGTACTTC. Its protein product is CASSLTHGGLKTQYF.

As DNA, the CDR3 is TGTGCCAGCAGCTTGGACGGTCGGGCTGGCTACACCTTC. Amino acid sequence: CASSLDGRAGYTF. This sequence joins TRBV5-4 and TRBJ1-2; no reliable D call. This CDR3 has 13 amino acids. V lost 0 bases, J lost 7 bases, and 10 bases lay in between. The germline CDR1 and CDR2 sequences are SGHNT and YYREEE (reference sequence).

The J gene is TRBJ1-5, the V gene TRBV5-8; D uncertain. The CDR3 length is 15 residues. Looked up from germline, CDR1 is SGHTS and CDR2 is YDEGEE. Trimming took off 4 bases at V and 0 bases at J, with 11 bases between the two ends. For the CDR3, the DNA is TGTGCCAGCAGCCGTTTATTTGTTAGCAATCAGCCCCAGCATTTT. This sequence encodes CASSRLFVSNQPQHF.

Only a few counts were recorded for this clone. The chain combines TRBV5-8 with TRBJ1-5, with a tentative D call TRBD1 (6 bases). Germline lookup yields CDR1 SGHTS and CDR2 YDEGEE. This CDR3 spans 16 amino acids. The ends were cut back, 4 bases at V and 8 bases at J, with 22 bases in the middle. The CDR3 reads CASSEPPGHPNEPQHF. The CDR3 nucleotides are TGTGCCAGCAGCGAACCCCCGGGACATCCAAATGAGCCCCAGCATTTT.

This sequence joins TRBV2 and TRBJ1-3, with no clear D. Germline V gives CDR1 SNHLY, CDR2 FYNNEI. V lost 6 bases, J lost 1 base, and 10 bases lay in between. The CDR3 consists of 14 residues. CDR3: CASRAPVSGNTIYF. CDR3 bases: TGTGCCAGCAGGGCCCCGGTGTCTGGAAACACCATATATTTT.

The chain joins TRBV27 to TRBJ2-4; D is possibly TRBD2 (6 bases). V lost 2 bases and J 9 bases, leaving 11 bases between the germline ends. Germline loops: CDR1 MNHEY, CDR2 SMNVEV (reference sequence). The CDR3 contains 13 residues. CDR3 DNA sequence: TGTGCCAGCAGTTTACGGAGGGCAGGCATTCAGTACTTC. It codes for CASSLRRAGIQYF.

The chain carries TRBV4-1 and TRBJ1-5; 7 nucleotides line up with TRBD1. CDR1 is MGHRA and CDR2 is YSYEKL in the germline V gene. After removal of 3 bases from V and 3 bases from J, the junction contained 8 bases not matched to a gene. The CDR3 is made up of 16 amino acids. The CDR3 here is CASSHRGQSSNQPQHF. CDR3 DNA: TGCGCCAGCAGCCACAGGGGACAGTCTTCCAATCAGCCCCAGCATTTT.